The 14 T cell receptor beta chains presented below share a single source sample, sequenced in a study of blood T cells in healthy people across ages. A second about 7 to 12 cycle PCR used barcoded and J-beta primers. Each CDR3 protein gets one entry after TCRdb re-called the 5' RACE reads with MiXCR. The sample has 1.5 million to 2 million distinct CDR3 sequences, around 48% seen once. The specimen sequenced was blood. These receptor sequences come from a woman between 40 and 55 years old in good health.

This clonotype came up a few times. The gene calls are TRBV27 and TRBJ2-1; 7 bases are shared with TRBD1. V dropped 6 bases and J dropped 9; count of bases not matched to a gene: 14. The germline V gene has CDR1 MNHEY and CDR2 SMNVEV (reference sequence). The CDR3 is made up of 15 amino acids. As DNA, the CDR3 is TGTGCCAGCAGCCCCGCCTCGACAGGGCTAGGTGAGCAGTTCTTC. It is translated as CASSPASTGLGEQFF.

This chain links TRBV25-1 with TRBJ1-1, with D possibly being TRBD1 (5 bases). Trimming cost V 6 bases and J 5 bases, with 10 bases left between them. The CDR3 runs 12 residues. CDR1 is MGHDK, CDR2 SYGVNS, per germline. This chain's CDR3 is CASRFWGTEAFF. CDR3 nucleotide sequence: TGTGCCAGCAGGTTCTGGGGGACTGAAGCTTTCTTT. Variable domain in full (rest from reference TRBV25-1 and TRBJ1-1): EADIYQTPRYLVIGTGKKITLECSQTMGHDKMYWYQQDPGMELHLIHYSYGVNSTEKGDLSSESTVSRIRTEHFPLTLESARPSHTSQYLCASRFWGTEAFFGQGTRLTVV.

This chain uses TRBV5-1 with TRBJ2-1; D is unresolved. The CDR3 has 14 residues. The V gene's germline CDR1 is SGHRS and CDR2 YFSETQ. Trimming removed 0 bases at V and 3 bases at J, with 7 bases between. This chain's CDR3 is CASSLDGYYNEQFF. DNA of the CDR3: TGCGCCAGCAGCTTGGACGGATACTACAATGAGCAGTTCTTC.

This rearrangement joins TRBV28 to TRBJ2-3; TRBD2 aligns across 13 bases. Per the germline V gene, CDR1 is MDHEN and CDR2 is SYDVKM. After removal of 4 bases from V and 4 bases from J, the junction contained 17 bases not matched to a gene. There are 20 residues in the CDR3. The CDR3: CASSSSISTSGGIHPDTQYF. The CDR3 nucleotides read TGTGCCAGCAGTTCGTCTATCTCGACTAGCGGGGGGATTCACCCAGATACGCAGTATTTT.

This clonotype appeared a few times. J is TRBJ2-7 and V is TRBV10-3, with 8 nucleotides matching TRBD2. The CDR3 consists of 14 residues. The ends lost 10 bases at V and 5 bases at J; junction bases unmatched: 13. The germline V gene encodes CDR1 ENHRY and CDR2 SYGVKD. The CDR3 nucleotides are TGTGCCACCGCCGTTAGCGGGGCGGTGAACGAGCAGTACTTC. It codes for CATAVSGAVNEQYF.

Worth noting for this clonotype: Relative to the germline gene, one junction end is altered; a read error may explain this. This chain uses TRBV6-5 with TRBJ2-6, with 8 bases aligning to TRBD1. The CDR3 has 16 amino acids. Germline V gene data show CDR1 as MNHEY and CDR2 as SVGAGI. The CDR3, as DNA: TGTGCCGGCAGTTACCGGACAGGGTGGGGGGCCAACGTCCTGACTTTC. This sequence encodes CAGSYRTGWGANVLTF.

This clonotype was recorded a few times. The chain carries TRBV29-1 and TRBJ1-2; a possible D gene is TRBD1 (5 bases). Deletions cut 6 bases from V and 8 bases from J, with 16 bases between. The CDR3 runs 12 residues. The germline V gene has CDR1 SQVTM and CDR2 ANQGSEA. CDR3 in DNA: TGCAGCGTGGGGGAGGGGTACGGAGGCTACACCTTC. Encoded protein: CSVGEGYGGYTF.

Concerning this clonotype itself: The junction shows a germline mismatch at one end, possibly a read error. J is TRBJ1-5 and V is TRBV4-1; 8 nucleotides align to TRBD1. Per the germline V gene, CDR1 is MGHRA and CDR2 is YSYEKL. CDR3 length equals 18 residues. CDR3 sequence: CASSQERGTGKSNQPLHF. The CDR3 DNA sequence: TGCGCCAGCAGCCAAGAGCGAGGGACAGGAAAGAGCAATCAGCCCCTGCATTTT.

This clonotype came up a few times. This chain connects TRBV28 to TRBJ2-1, with TRBD1 identical over 7 bases. CDR1 and CDR2 (germline): MDHEN, SYDVKM. J was trimmed by 8 bases and V by 5 bases; bases with no gene match: 9. The CDR3 is made up of 14 amino acids. For the CDR3, the DNA is TGTGCCAGCAGTACCACAGGGGCCGGCGATGAGCAGTTCTTC. It translates to CASSTTGAGDEQFF.

The chain recombines TRBV7-8 with TRBJ2-7, with D possibly matching TRBD1 (6 bases). V lost 0 bases and J lost 5, with 23 bases in between. Per germline, CDR1 SGHVS and CDR2 FQNEAQ. The CDR3 spans 18 residues. The CDR3 reads CASSLAPNRQADVHEQYF. In DNA form, the CDR3 reads TGTGCCAGCAGCTTAGCCCCTAATAGACAGGCCGATGTCCACGAGCAGTACTTC.

This clonotype has more than one count but fewer than ten. This rearrangement joins TRBV12-3 or TRBV12-4 to TRBJ2-7; TRBD1 matches at 7 bases. V lost 5 bases to trimming and J lost 1 base; unmatched junction nucleotides: 8. The CDR3 contains 15 residues. The CDR3 reads CASSPSGGKSYEQYF. In nucleotides, the CDR3 is TGTGCCAGCAGTCCATCAGGGGGTAAGTCCTACGAGCAGTACTTC.

This chain connects TRBV6-2 or TRBV6-3 to TRBJ1-1; D is perhaps TRBD1 (6 bases). Germline CDR1 is MNHEY and CDR2 is SVGEGT. CDR3 length: 14 amino acids. V gave up 6 bases and J gave up 6 bases, with 17 bases separating them. Written as DNA, the CDR3 is TGTGCCAGCAGCAGACAGGTGGAGAGGGCTGAAGCTTTCTTT. This gives the protein CASSRQVERAEAFF.

This chain connects TRBV11-2 to TRBJ1-4; the D gene is possibly TRBD1 (5 bases). CDR1 SGHAT and CDR2 FQNNGV come from the germline V gene. CDR3 size: 12 residues. Deletions cut 4 bases from V and 12 bases from J, with 12 bases between. The CDR3 sequence: CASSYAGWQLFF. For the CDR3, the DNA is TGTGCCAGCAGCTACGCAGGGTGGCAACTGTTTTTT.

The rearrangement joins TRBV20-1 to TRBJ1-6; TRBD1 might be the D (5 bases). In germline, CDR1 is DFQATT, CDR2 SNEGSKA (reference sequence). CDR3 size: 14 residues. Between the trimmed V and J ends, which lost 1 base and 8 bases, there was a span of 12 bases. The CDR3 DNA is TGCAGTGCTAGAGCGACAGTCAGAGATTCACCCCTCCACTTT. The encoded protein is CSARATVRDSPLHF.